The rows below give T cell receptor beta chains drawn from one sample of a study of shared clonotypes between healthy human individuals. The repertoire was sequenced with immunoSEQ multiplex PCR; TCRdb's copy has only in-frame clones and lacks some. The sample shows approximately 2,000,000 clones, about 94% of them seen only once. Sequencing used naive CD8+ T cells from PBMCs. The origin of the receptors is a young man in good health. Some clones in this sample may be carry-over from other donors' samples. The CDR3 runs from the conserved cysteine through the conserved F or W. D genes are given only for firm matches. Not all rows give a size; the values are once, few, many and, for expanded clones, a class.

cdr3_length: 11; v_call: TRBV20-1; clone_size: NA; d_call: NA; j_call: TRBJ1-2; cdr3_nt: TGCAGTGCTAGACCCCTTGCGGGCTACACCTTC; cdr3_aa: CSARPLAGYTF
cdr3_length: 14; v_call: TRBV6-6; clone_size: NA; d_call: NA; j_call: TRBJ2-4; cdr3_nt: TGTGCCAGCGACCACCATATGGTGGAAAACATTCAGTACTTC; cdr3_aa: CASDHHMVENIQYF
cdr3_length: 15; v_call: TRBV7-9; clone_size: NA; d_call: TRBD2; j_call: TRBJ2-2; cdr3_nt: TGTGCCAGCGGGTGGACTAGCGGGGGGACCGGGGAGCTGTTTTTT; cdr3_aa: CASGWTSGGTGELFF
cdr3_length: 9; v_call: TRBV30; clone_size: NA; d_call: NA; j_call: TRBJ2-7; cdr3_nt: TGTGCCTGGAGTTACGAGCAGTACTTC; cdr3_aa: CAWSYEQYF
cdr3_length: 15; v_call: TRBV18; clone_size: NA; d_call: TRBD1; j_call: TRBJ2-3; cdr3_nt: TGTGCCAGCTCACCCCCAGGGGGAATAACAGATACGCAGTATTTT; cdr3_aa: CASSPPGGITDTQYF
cdr3_length: 16; v_call: TRBV7-3; clone_size: NA; d_call: TRBD2; j_call: TRBJ2-3; cdr3_nt: TGTGCCTTACAGGGAAGGAGCGGGAGATTTACAGATACGCAGTATTTT; cdr3_aa: CALQGRSGRFTDTQYF
cdr3_length: 11; v_call: TRBV15; clone_size: NA; d_call: NA; j_call: TRBJ2-1; cdr3_nt: TGTGCCACCAGCAGAGGCGGTGAGCAGTTCTTC; cdr3_aa: CATSRGGEQFF
cdr3_length: 15; v_call: TRBV5-1; clone_size: NA; d_call: NA; j_call: TRBJ2-7; cdr3_nt: TGCGCCAGCAGCTTGGAATCGCAGGGGCTGCACGAGCAGTACTTC; cdr3_aa: CASSLESQGLHEQYF
cdr3_length: 16; v_call: TRBV10-3; clone_size: NA; d_call: TRBD2; j_call: TRBJ2-1; cdr3_nt: TGTGCCATCAGCCGGTGGGGACTAGAAGATCGATATGAGCAGTTCTTC; cdr3_aa: CAISRWGLEDRYEQFF
cdr3_length: 15; v_call: TRBV15; clone_size: NA; d_call: NA; j_call: TRBJ2-5; cdr3_nt: TGTGCCACCAGCCCAAAACGGGGGTACCAAGAGACCCAGTACTTC; cdr3_aa: CATSPKRGYQETQYF
cdr3_length: 13; v_call: TRBV6-5; clone_size: NA; d_call: NA; j_call: TRBJ2-5; cdr3_nt: TGTGCCAGCAGTTACGTCGGGACGGAGACCCAGTACTTC; cdr3_aa: CASSYVGTETQYF
cdr3_length: 15; v_call: TRBV28; clone_size: NA; d_call: NA; j_call: TRBJ1-1; cdr3_nt: TGTGCCAGCAGCTACAGGACATCCCGAAACACTGAAGCTTTCTTT; cdr3_aa: CASSYRTSRNTEAFF
cdr3_length: 13; v_call: TRBV6-5; clone_size: NA; d_call: NA; j_call: TRBJ2-1; cdr3_nt: TGTGCCAGCAGTTACTCGATTCTTGCGGAGCAGTTCTTC; cdr3_aa: CASSYSILAEQFF
cdr3_length: 16; v_call: TRBV29-1; clone_size: NA; d_call: TRBD1; j_call: TRBJ2-6; cdr3_nt: TGCAGCGTTCTTTGGACAGGGGACTCTGGGGCCAACGTCCTGACTTTC; cdr3_aa: CSVLWTGDSGANVLTF
cdr3_length: 18; v_call: TRBV5-1; clone_size: once; d_call: TRBD1; j_call: TRBJ2-1; cdr3_nt: TGCGCCAGCAGCTTACGATTGATGTTGGGGACAGCCTACAATGAGCAGTTCTTC; cdr3_aa: CASSLRLMLGTAYNEQFF
cdr3_length: 12; v_call: TRBV30; clone_size: NA; d_call: NA; j_call: TRBJ2-1; cdr3_nt: TGTGCCTGGAGTCCCGGGGGTAATGAGCAGTTCTTC; cdr3_aa: CAWSPGGNEQFF
cdr3_length: 20; v_call: TRBV29-1; clone_size: NA; d_call: NA; j_call: TRBJ2-1; cdr3_nt: TGCAGCGTTTCGGGGGAGCTCGGACAGCCGCTAACGGGGTCCTACAATGAGCAGTTCTTC; cdr3_aa: CSVSGELGQPLTGSYNEQFF
cdr3_length: 15; v_call: TRBV19; clone_size: few; d_call: NA; j_call: TRBJ1-5; cdr3_nt: TGTGCCAGTAGTGCCCTGGTGGACAGCAATCAGCCCCAGCATTTT; cdr3_aa: CASSALVDSNQPQHF
cdr3_length: 14; v_call: TRBV27; clone_size: NA; d_call: NA; j_call: TRBJ2-1; cdr3_nt: TGTGCCAGCAGCCTCGGGGCCTCCTACAATGAGCAGTTCTTC; cdr3_aa: CASSLGASYNEQFF
cdr3_length: 15; v_call: TRBV5-1; clone_size: few; d_call: TRBD1; j_call: TRBJ1-4; cdr3_nt: TGCGCCAGCAGCTTAGGACAGGGGGCAGGTGAAAAACTGTTTTTT; cdr3_aa: CASSLGQGAGEKLFF
cdr3_length: 13; v_call: TRBV6-5; clone_size: NA; d_call: NA; j_call: TRBJ1-5; cdr3_nt: TGTGCCAGCAGTTACGGACAAGCTCAGCCCCAGCATTTT; cdr3_aa: CASSYGQAQPQHF
cdr3_length: 16; v_call: TRBV11-1; clone_size: NA; d_call: NA; j_call: TRBJ2-1; cdr3_nt: TGTGCCAGCAGCCCTTTGGGAGGAGAGGACTACAATGAGCAGTTCTTC; cdr3_aa: CASSPLGGEDYNEQFF
cdr3_length: 12; v_call: TRBV28; clone_size: few; d_call: TRBD1; j_call: TRBJ1-1; cdr3_nt: TGTGCCAGCAGGGGAGGACAGGTTGAAGCTTTCTTT; cdr3_aa: CASRGGQVEAFF
cdr3_length: 16; v_call: TRBV5-5; clone_size: NA; d_call: NA; j_call: TRBJ2-4; cdr3_nt: TGTGCCAGCAGCTTAAAGGCGACTAGGGAGAAAAACATTCAGTACTTC; cdr3_aa: CASSLKATREKNIQYF
cdr3_length: 14; v_call: TRBV4-1; clone_size: NA; d_call: NA; j_call: TRBJ2-5; cdr3_nt: TGCGCCAGCAGCCAAGTGACAAGCCAAGAGACCCAGTACTTC; cdr3_aa: CASSQVTSQETQYF
cdr3_length: 15; v_call: TRBV2; clone_size: NA; d_call: NA; j_call: TRBJ1-1; cdr3_nt: TGTGCCAGCAGTCAAAGACAGGTTCAAAACACTGAAGCTTTCTTT; cdr3_aa: CASSQRQVQNTEAFF
cdr3_length: 12; v_call: TRBV29-1; clone_size: NA; d_call: NA; j_call: TRBJ1-2; cdr3_nt: TGCAGCGGGAGATACGATAACTATGGCTACACCTTC; cdr3_aa: CSGRYDNYGYTF
cdr3_length: 15; v_call: TRBV15; clone_size: NA; d_call: TRBD2; j_call: TRBJ2-1; cdr3_nt: TGTGCCACCAGCGGACCTAGCGGGAGGGCCCATGAGCAGTTCTTC; cdr3_aa: CATSGPSGRAHEQFF
cdr3_length: 13; v_call: TRBV28; clone_size: NA; d_call: TRBD2; j_call: TRBJ2-1; cdr3_nt: TGTGCCAGCACACTAGCGGGAGGCAATGAGCAGTTCTTC; cdr3_aa: CASTLAGGNEQFF